This T cell receptor (delta chain) stems from a study of γδ T cells in repeated Plasmodium falciparum infection. Study overall: Over roughly 580 days, donors received four mosquito-bite P. falciparum NF54 infections. General study findings and limits: Malian donors came from one small rural village, predominantly one ethnic group. In Vdelta2-negative, largely Vdelta1+, gammadelta repertoires, repeated controlled infections appeared to drive clonal selection waves.

This clone was seen only a few times. Its matching antigen is unknown. This DNA translates differently at residue 9 from the TCRdb protein, which is that of a much larger clone; a read error is likely, and the protein shown is the DNA's own translation. Each sorted gammadelta sample had TRG and TRD chains sequenced. TCRdb made new clone calls on the multiplex PCR reads using CATT. Of 70,000 to 95,000 delta-chain clones in the sample, 1.4% to 1.5% were seen once. Flow sorting of PBMC yielded separate Vgamma9/Vdelta2+ and Vdelta2-negative gammadelta T cell populations for bulk repertoire analysis. CDR1 is TVYSNPD, CDR2 GDNSRS, per germline (reference sequence). The CDR3 length is 21 residues. V trimming: 2 bases; J trimming: 2 bases; junction bases outside the gene matches: 27.

The receptor's source is a pool of human donors (malaria-infected and uninfected, not separated). The genes are TRDV3 and TRDJ1; 9 nucleotides agree with TRDD3. Germline matching of the DNA provided the J gene here, since TCRdb leaves it blank. Sequenced input: gamma-delta T cells from blood. CDR3 in amino acids: CAFSPVPTPRLLGDLTDKLIF. The CDR3, as DNA: TGTGCCTTTTCCCCAGTTCCTACACCTCGACTACTGGGGGACCTAACCGATAAACTCATCTTT.